The following is a TCR beta chain sequence with its context. Generated by immunoSEQ multiplex PCR, the TCRdb table keeps only in-frame clones and is missing some. The table shows under 200,000 clones, with approximately 91% occurring only once. This specimen comes from a study of T cell responses to AZD1222 COVID-19 vaccine. Looked up from germline, CDR1 is MDHEN and CDR2 is SYDVKM. The CDR3 runs 15 residues. V trimming: 4 bases; J trimming: 5 bases; junction bases outside the gene matches: 9. The rearrangement uses TRBV28 and TRBJ1-1; 8 nucleotides agree with TRBD1. This TCR derives from an adult in good health. Sequences were derived from peripheral blood, sampled on day 0 of AZD1222 vaccination. The CDR3 DNA follows: TGTGCCAGCAGTTCAAGTTGGACAGGGAGGACTGAAGCTTTCTTT. Its translation is CASSSSWTGRTEAFF.